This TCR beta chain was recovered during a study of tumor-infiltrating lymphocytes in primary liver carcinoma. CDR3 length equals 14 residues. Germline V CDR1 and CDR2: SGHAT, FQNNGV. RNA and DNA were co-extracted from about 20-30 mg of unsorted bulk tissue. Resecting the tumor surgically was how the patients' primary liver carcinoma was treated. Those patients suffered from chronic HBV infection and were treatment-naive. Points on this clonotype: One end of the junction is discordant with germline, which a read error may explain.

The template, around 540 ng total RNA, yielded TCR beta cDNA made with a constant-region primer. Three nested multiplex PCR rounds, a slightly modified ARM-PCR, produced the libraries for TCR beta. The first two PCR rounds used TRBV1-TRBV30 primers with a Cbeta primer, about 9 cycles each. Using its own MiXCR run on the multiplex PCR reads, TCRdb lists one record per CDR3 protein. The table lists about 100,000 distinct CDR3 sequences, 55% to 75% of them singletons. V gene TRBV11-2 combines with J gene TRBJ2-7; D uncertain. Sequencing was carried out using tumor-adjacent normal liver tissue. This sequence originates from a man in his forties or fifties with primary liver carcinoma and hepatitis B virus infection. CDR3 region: CPSSLAYGSYVQYF. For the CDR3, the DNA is TGTCCCAGCAGCTTAGCTTACGGCTCCTACGTGCAGTACTTC.